The clone carrying this T cell receptor beta chain was found a few times. Antigen: not known. This sample stems from a study of T-cell memory formation after mild COVID-19. Study-wide findings and caveats: Memory cells collected pre-infection included some clones that later responded, suggesting cross-reactive memory joined. Whether second-wave clones peaking at day 37 were SARS-CoV-2 specific went unconfirmed.

From germline, CDR1 is MNHEY and CDR2 SMNVEV (reference sequence). The V gene lost 1 base and the J gene lost 4 bases, with 9 bases spanning the gap. The CDR3 is made up of 14 amino acids. Using its own MiXCR run on the 5' RACE reads, TCRdb lists one record per CDR3 protein. The profile shows 580,000 or so distinct CDR3 sequences, approximately 15% of them singletons. The sequenced sample consisted of PBMCs or a T cell subset sorted from them (not recorded which). The chain is built from TRBV27 and TRBJ2-3; D is unclear. The origin of this receptor is an adult woman who had mild COVID-19 (a few samples of this study predate the infection). Cell type and time point are not known. CDR3 region: CASSLYEAADTQYF. The CDR3 bases are TGTGCCAGCAGTTTATATGAAGCCGCAGATACGCAGTATTTT.